This T cell receptor beta chain was observed in a study of T cell changes during pregnancy in multiple sclerosis. The CDR3 has 15 residues. Per germline, CDR1 LNHDA and CDR2 SQIVND (reference sequence). After removal of 3 bases from V and 2 bases from J, the junction contained 2 bases not matched to a gene. The assay was immunoSEQ multiplex PCR, and TCRdb's table has in-frame clones only and misses some. Altogether tens of thousands of clones are present, about nine tenths being singletons, with the ten largest covering about 2.5%. Specimen: peripheral blood, collected in the first trimester of pregnancy. This TCR was sampled from a female donor with multiple sclerosis, enrolled in a pregnancy study. The chain carries TRBV19 and TRBJ2-5, with 11 bases that match TRBD2. CDR3 coding DNA: TGTGCCAGTAGTATGACTAGCGGGAATCAAGAGACCCAGTACTTC. Its protein product is CASSMTSGNQETQYF.